One sample yielded the 12 T cell receptor beta chains listed below, sequenced in a study of cytomegalovirus exposure and HLA in healthy donors. The PCR had 60 Vbeta and 13 Jbeta primers. The assay was immunoSEQ multiplex PCR, and TCRdb's table has in-frame clones only and misses some. The sample carries about 140,000 clones, 75% to 85% recorded once. Sequenced material: PBMCs. The receptor source for this set is a middle-aged man in good health and CMV-seronegative.

In this sample, this clone turned up once. The chain couples TRBV29-1 to TRBJ2-7, with 12 bases that match TRBD1. The V segment lost 6 bases and the J segment 0 bases; nucleotides outside the gene matches: 3. Germline-derived CDR1 and CDR2 are SQVTM and ANQGSEA. This CDR3 is built from 14 residues. Written as DNA, the CDR3 is TGCAGCGTGGGGGACAGGGGGCTCTCCTACGAGCAGTACTTC. Protein: CSVGDRGLSYEQYF.

V and J are TRBV5-1 and TRBJ2-7; 10 bases map to TRBD1. V lost 3 bases and J lost 6; bases outside the gene matches: 9. CDR1 is SGHRS and CDR2 is YFSETQ in the germline V gene. This CDR3 spans 15 amino acids. CDR3 amino acids: CASSWLSTGGVEQYF. The CDR3 DNA sequence: TGCGCCAGCAGCTGGTTGTCGACAGGGGGCGTCGAGCAGTACTTC.

This clone has only a few counts. This rearrangement joins TRBV18 to TRBJ1-3; D uncertain. The CDR3 is made up of 14 amino acids. Germline V gene data show CDR1 as KGHSH and CDR2 as LQKENI. The V end lost 2 bases, the J end lost 0 bases, and 5 bases lay between the germline ends. The CDR3 bases are TGTGCCAGCTCACCAAGCCTCTCTGGAAACACCATATATTTT. Translating it yields CASSPSLSGNTIYF.

This chain connects TRBV10-2 to TRBJ2-2; 13 bases map to TRBD2. This CDR3 has 14 amino acids. Per germline, CDR1 WSHSY and CDR2 SAAADI. V shed 6 bases, J shed 5 bases, and the junction held 0 bases outside the gene matches. CDR3: CASRLAGGTGELFF. Written as DNA, the CDR3 is TGCGCCAGCAGACTAGCGGGGGGGACCGGGGAGCTGTTTTTT.

The table lists this clone with a count of one. The gene calls are TRBV19 and TRBJ1-4; unclear D gene. Per germline, CDR1 LNHDA and CDR2 SQIVND (reference sequence). The germline V and J ends were trimmed by 3 bases and 7 bases, with 12 bases remaining between them. This CDR3 comprises 14 residues. The CDR3 protein is CASSILAGPEKLFF. The DNA of the CDR3 is TGTGCCAGTAGTATTTTGGCAGGCCCTGAAAAACTGTTTTTT. The variable domain in full, completed from reference TRBV19 and TRBJ1-4, reads DGGITQSPKYLFRKEGQNVTLSCEQNLNHDAMYWYRQDPGQGLRLIYYSQIVNDFQKGDIAEGYSVSREKKESFPLTVTSAQKNPTAFYLCASSILAGPEKLFFGSGTQLSVL.

This CDR3 is CASSLFSGYEETQYF. The CDR3 nucleotides read TGCGCCAGCAGCTTGTTTTCAGGGTATGAAGAGACCCAGTACTTC. The chain joins TRBV5-1 to TRBJ2-5, with D perhaps TRBD1 (5 bases). The CDR3 length is 15 residues. Trimming took off 1 base at V and 3 bases at J, with 13 bases between the two ends. Germline assignment: CDR1 SGHRS and CDR2 YFSETQ. The whole variable domain, filled in from reference TRBV5-1 and TRBJ2-5, reads KAGVTQTPRYLIKTRGQQVTLSCSPISGHRSVSWYQQTPGQGLQFLFEYFSETQRNKGNFPGRFSGRQFSNSRSEMNVSTLELGDSALYLCASSLFSGYEETQYFGPGTRLLVL.

The chain links TRBV12-5 to TRBJ1-2; unclear D gene. The CDR3 has 15 residues. Germline V gene lookup returns CDR1 LGHNT and CDR2 FRNRAP. V gave up 2 bases and J gave up 4 bases, with 14 bases separating them. DNA for the CDR3: TGTGCTAGTGGTTTGCCACGCCCGGCGGGCTATGGCTACACCTTC. This encodes CASGLPRPAGYGYTF.

The chain employs TRBV9 and TRBJ2-5; possibly TRBD1 for D (6 bases). Germline loops: CDR1 SGDLS, CDR2 YYNGEE. CDR3 length equals 15 residues. Trimming pared 1 base from V and 5 bases from J, leaving 15 bases between. The CDR3 DNA reads TGTGCCAGCAGCGTAACGCCAGGGGAATGGGAGACCCAGTACTTC. Its protein product is CASSVTPGEWETQYF.

This clone was detected only a few times. The chain is built from TRBV4-1 and TRBJ1-5; 9 bases are shared with TRBD1. CDR3 length: 15 amino acids. CDR1 and CDR2 (germline): MGHRA, YSYEKL. V gave up 0 bases and J gave up 6 bases; unmatched junction bases: 3. The CDR3 DNA is TGCGCCAGCAGCCAAGAAGTGACAGGGGGTCAGCCCCAGCATTTT. Translating gives CASSQEVTGGQPQHF.

The chain is built from TRBV28 and TRBJ1-5; a possible D gene is TRBD1 (6 bases). Trimming removed 4 bases at V and 5 bases at J, with 15 bases between. The germline V gene encodes CDR1 MDHEN and CDR2 SYDVKM. The CDR3 contains 15 residues. The CDR3 coding sequence is TGTGCCAGCAGTTCCACGACAGGACCCTATCAGCCCCAGCATTTT. Protein sequence: CASSSTTGPYQPQHF.

The V and J genes are TRBV4-1 and TRBJ2-5; tentatively, D is TRBD2 (5 bases). The DNA end is a closer match to TRBJ2-7, so the J assignment may be wrong. The CDR3 loop spans 17 amino acids. Germline CDR1 is MGHRA and CDR2 is YSYEKL. The CDR3 DNA sequence: TGCGCCAGCAGCCAAGATAAGGGAGTTCTGATTTTTTACGAGCAGTACTTC. It codes for CASSQDKGVLIFYEQYF.

This rearrangement joins TRBV5-4 to TRBJ2-3; D gene unclear. The germline CDR1 and CDR2 sequences are SGHNT and YYREEE (reference sequence). The CDR3 is 16 amino acids. V shed 1 base and J shed 2 bases, with 14 bases lying between them. The CDR3 DNA reads TGTGCCAGCAGCTTGAGAATGTCAGTATCCACAGATACGCAGTATTTT. This gives the protein CASSLRMSVSTDTQYF. The complete variable domain, with remaining parts taken from reference TRBV5-4 and TRBJ2-3, reads ETGVTQSPTHLIKTRGQQVTLRCSSQSGHNTVSWYQQALGQGPQFIFQYYREEENGRGNFPPRFSGLQFPNYSSELNVNALELDDSALYLCASSLRMSVSTDTQYFGPGTRLTVL.